The source of this T cell receptor (beta chain) is a study of T cell changes during pregnancy in multiple sclerosis. Libraries were prepared by immunoSEQ multiplex PCR; TCRdb keeps only in-frame clonotypes and omits some of them. The table shows 30,000 to 40,000 clones, with around 90% occurring only once. V was pared by 2 bases and J by 3 bases, with 14 bases between. This CDR3 is 15 amino acids long. From germline, CDR1 is SGHTS and CDR2 YDEGEE. The starting material was CD4+ T cells from peripheral blood mononuclear cells, obtained in the second trimester of pregnancy. The chain recombines TRBV5-8 with TRBJ2-5, with D unresolved. The TCR comes from a female donor in good health, enrolled as a control in a pregnancy study. The CDR3, as DNA: TGTGCCAGCAGCTTACCGAGAAACAGAGAAGAGACCCAGTACTTC. Its protein product is CASSLPRNREETQYF. Using reference TRBV5-8 and TRBJ2-5 for the parts outside the CDR3, the full variable domain is EAGVTQSPTHLIKTRGQQATLRCSPISGHTSVYWYQQALGLGLQFLLWYDEGEERNRGNFPPRFSGRQFPNYSSELNVNALELEDSALYLCASSLPRNREETQYFGPGTRLLVL.